The clone carrying this TCR beta chain came up a few times. The antigen remains unidentified. This record comes from a study of T cell repertoires in cytomegalovirus infection. About the research overall: It was recently identified HLA-C-restricted and well-studied HLA-B-restricted CMV epitopes that the study used. It was the public TCR beta signatures that indicated both CMV infection and matching HLA type. General study points: In two of eight donors, the top clonotype was HLA-C-restricted CMV-specific. Based on cumulative public TCR beta family frequency, carriers of CMV plus the relevant HLA were identified.

TCRdb ran MiXCR on the reads and lists one entry per CDR3 protein. The table includes 45,000 to 55,000 distinct CDR3 sequences, about a fifth detected once. CDR1 is SGHNT and CDR2 is YENEEA in the germline V gene. V shed 1 base and J shed 5 bases, with 12 bases lying between them. CDR3 length equals 14 residues. The sequencing used CD8+ T cells from cultured PBMCs, collected from culture after CMV antigen stimulation. The origin of this receptor is a human donor in good health (CMV status not recorded). Some clones in this sample may be carry-over from other donors' samples. The V gene is TRBV11-3, the J gene TRBJ2-7; weak D call: TRBD1 (5 bases). The CDR3 DNA is TGTGCCAGCAGCTTAGTCGGCAGGGTCCACGAGCAGTACTTC. As protein: CASSLVGRVHEQYF.